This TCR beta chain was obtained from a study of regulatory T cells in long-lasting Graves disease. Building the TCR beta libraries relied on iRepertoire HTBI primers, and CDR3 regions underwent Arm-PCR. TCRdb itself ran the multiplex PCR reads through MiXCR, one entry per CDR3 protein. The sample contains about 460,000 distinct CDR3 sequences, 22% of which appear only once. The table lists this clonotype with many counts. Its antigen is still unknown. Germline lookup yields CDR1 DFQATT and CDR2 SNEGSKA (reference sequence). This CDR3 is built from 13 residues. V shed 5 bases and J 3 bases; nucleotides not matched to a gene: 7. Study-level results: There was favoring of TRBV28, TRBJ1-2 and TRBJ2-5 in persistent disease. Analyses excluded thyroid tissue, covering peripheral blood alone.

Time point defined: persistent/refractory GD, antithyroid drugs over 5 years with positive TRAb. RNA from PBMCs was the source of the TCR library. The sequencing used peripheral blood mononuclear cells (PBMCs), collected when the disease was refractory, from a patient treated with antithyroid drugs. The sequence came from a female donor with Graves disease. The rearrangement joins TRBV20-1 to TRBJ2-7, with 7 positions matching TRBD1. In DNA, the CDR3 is TGCAGTGCTCGTGGGACAGCAGACTACGAGCAGTACTTC. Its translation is CSARGTADYEQYF.